Presented here are 20 T cell receptor beta chains from one specimen sequenced in a study of blood T cells in healthy people across ages. The use of a sample-barcoded 5' primer and a J-beta primer mix characterized a second PCR of roughly 7 to 12 cycles. TCRdb re-called the 5' RACE reads with MiXCR, one entry per CDR3 protein. The table has 800,000 to 1,000,000 distinct CDR3 sequences, roughly 52% seen once. The specimen sequenced was blood. These receptors were collected from a man aged 25 to 45 in good health.

J is TRBJ2-5 and V is TRBV28, with D unresolved. Trimming shortened V by 6 bases and J by 5 bases, and 13 bases separated the two germline ends. The germline CDR1 and CDR2 sequences are MDHEN and SYDVKM. This CDR3 comprises 13 residues. The CDR3 sequence: CASSPPALETQYF. The DNA for the CDR3 is TGTGCCAGCAGCCCCCCAGCCCTGGAGACCCAGTACTTC.

This clonotype has more than one count but fewer than ten. This sequence joins TRBV5-1 and TRBJ1-2; TRBD1 matches at 10 bases. There are 16 residues in the CDR3. V lost 1 base, J lost 8 bases, and 11 bases stayed unmatched. The germline CDR1 and CDR2 sequences are SGHRS and YFSETQ. DNA of the CDR3: TGCGCCAGCAGCTTGCAAAGCCCCGGGACAGGGGACGGCTACACCTTC. Translated: CASSLQSPGTGDGYTF.

The chain uses TRBV12-3 or TRBV12-4 and TRBJ2-5; D remains unclear. The CDR3 extends over 13 amino acids. V was shortened by 6 bases and J by 5 bases, with 13 bases between the two germline ends. The CDR3 DNA sequence: TGTGCCAGCAGGGCTAGTGTTGGTGAGACCCAGTACTTC. This codes for CASRASVGETQYF.

V gene TRBV14 combines with J gene TRBJ2-1; perhaps TRBD2 as D (5 bases). The V gene's germline CDR1 is SGHDN and CDR2 FVKESK. The CDR3 has 14 amino acids. The V and J ends lost 3 bases and 10 bases respectively, with 16 bases between them. Here the CDR3 reads CASSQQAGLGEQFF. CDR3 nucleotide sequence: TGTGCCAGCAGCCAGCAGGCCGGACTTGGGGAGCAGTTCTTC. The full variable domain, in which reference TRBV14 and TRBJ2-1 provide the parts outside the CDR3, is EAGVTQFPSHSVIEKGQTVTLRCDPISGHDNLYWYRRVMGKEIKFLLHFVKESKQDESGMPNNRFLAERTGGTYSTLKVQPAELEDSGVYFCASSQQAGLGEQFFGPGTRLTVL.

The genes are TRBV7-2 and TRBJ2-2; 7 nucleotides line up with TRBD1. The CDR3 is 14 residues long. Looked up from germline, CDR1 is SGHTA and CDR2 is FQGNSA. The ends lost 9 bases at V and 1 base at J; junction bases unmatched: 5. The CDR3 is CASAGTENTGELFF. The DNA of the CDR3 is TGTGCCAGTGCCGGGACAGAGAACACCGGGGAGCTGTTTTTT.

This chain joins TRBV20-1 and TRBJ2-2; the D is unclear. The V gene lost 2 bases and the J gene lost 0 bases, with 10 bases spanning the gap. This CDR3 contains 15 residues. Germline V lookup: CDR1 DFQATT, CDR2 SNEGSKA (reference sequence). The CDR3 here is CSARRINANTGELFF. The CDR3, as DNA: TGCAGTGCTAGAAGGATCAACGCGAACACCGGGGAGCTGTTTTTT.

V is TRBV19 and J is TRBJ2-4, with a tentative D call TRBD2 (6 bases). The DNA end lines up better with TRBJ2-5; the J call may be wrong. Germline CDR1 reads LNHDA; CDR2 reads SQIVND (reference sequence). The CDR3 runs to 15 residues. DNA of the CDR3: TGTGCCAGTAGTATAGGGACTATGCTCGGAGAGACCCAGTACTTC. This encodes CASSIGTMLGETQYF.

This sequence joins TRBV3-1 and TRBJ2-3; tentatively, D is TRBD1 or TRBD2 (5 bases each). V lost 4 bases to trimming and J lost 0 bases, with 11 bases between them. This CDR3 is 15 amino acids long. The germline V gene encodes CDR1 LGHDT and CDR2 YNNKEL (reference sequence). The chain's CDR3 is CASSPQGPSTDTQYF. The DNA of the CDR3 is TGTGCCAGCAGCCCCCAGGGACCGAGCACAGATACGCAGTATTTT.

The chain is built from TRBV4-3 and TRBJ2-5; D unresolved. Trimming stripped 0 bases from V and 4 bases from J, with 9 bases between. Germline V gene sequence: CDR1 LGHNA, CDR2 YSLEER. The CDR3 length is 14 residues. As DNA, the CDR3 is TGCGCCAGCAGCCAAGATTTGAGAAGAGAGACCCAGTACTTC. It encodes CASSQDLRRETQYF.

This chain links TRBV27 with TRBJ2-7; no clear D. Judging by the DNA end, TRBJ2-5 fits better; the J call may be wrong. CDR3 length: 15 amino acids. CDR1 and CDR2 from the germline V gene are MNHEY and SMNVEV (reference sequence). In nucleotides, the CDR3 is TGTGCCAGCAGCGTAATGGGTAGCCAGAGGGAGACCCAGTACTTC. Translating gives CASSVMGSQRETQYF.

This clonotype was seen a handful of times. The V gene is TRBV18, the J gene TRBJ2-1; the D gene is possibly TRBD2 (6 bases). This CDR3 is built from 14 residues. V lost 3 bases and J lost 7, with 13 bases in between. Germline values: CDR1 KGHSH, CDR2 LQKENI. The CDR3 loop is CASSPEARGNEQFF. CDR3 nucleotides: TGTGCCAGCTCACCTGAGGCTCGGGGGAATGAGCAGTTCTTC.

In the case of this clonotype: Germline is not matched at one junction end, which may reflect a read error. The V call is TRBV7-2, the J call TRBJ1-4; no clear D gene. The germline V gene encodes CDR1 SGHTA and CDR2 FQGNSA. The CDR3 has 15 residues. The CDR3 sequence: CASSLVRGVGEKLFF. DNA of the CDR3: TGCGCCAGCAGCTTAGTACGCGGGGTAGGGGAAAAACTGTTTTTT.

This clonotype was seen a handful of times. The chain couples TRBV6-1 to TRBJ1-2; the match to TRBD1 covers 7 bases. The V segment lost 6 bases and the J segment 3 bases; nucleotides outside the gene matches: 10. Germline V lookup: CDR1 MNHNS, CDR2 SASEGT. The CDR3 is 15 amino acids. CDR3 sequence: CASSVKTGVDYGYTF. The CDR3 region has the DNA TGTGCCAGCAGCGTGAAAACAGGGGTCGACTATGGCTACACCTTC.

CDR3 residues: CASSRGGVLTDTQYF. CDR3 bases: TGTGCCAGCAGCCGGGGAGGGGTCCTCACAGATACGCAGTATTTT. The chain couples TRBV27 to TRBJ2-3, with TRBD2 matching 7 bases. CDR3 length: 15 residues. CDR1 and CDR2 from the germline V gene are MNHEY and SMNVEV (reference sequence). V lost 6 bases, J lost 2 bases, and 8 bases stayed unmatched.

V usage is TRBV7-9 and J usage is TRBJ2-7; TRBD1 might be the D (7 bases). V lost 9 bases, J lost 5 bases, and 17 bases lay in between. This CDR3 region has 13 residues. Germline V gene lookup returns CDR1 SEHNR and CDR2 FQNEAQ (reference sequence). The CDR3 protein is CASFRGSGDEQYF. The CDR3 DNA follows: TGTGCCAGTTTCAGGGGGTCGGGAGACGAGCAGTACTTC.

The chain has TRBV29-1 and TRBJ1-2; tentatively, D is TRBD1 (5 bases). CDR1 and CDR2 from the germline V gene are SQVTM and ANQGSEA. The CDR3 has 12 amino acids. The V gene lost 4 bases and the J gene lost 8 bases, with 14 bases spanning the gap. Here the CDR3 reads CSVVGTGGGYTF. The CDR3 coding sequence is TGCAGCGTTGTGGGGACGGGAGGGGGCTACACCTTC.

This chain connects TRBV27 to TRBJ1-5; D unresolved. Trimming cost V 6 bases and J 9 bases, with 18 bases left between them. CDR1 and CDR2 (germline): MNHEY, SMNVEV (reference sequence). The CDR3 runs to 14 residues. CDR3 sequence reads: CASSLGRMEGPQHF. The CDR3 nucleotides are TGTGCCAGCAGCCTCGGGCGGATGGAGGGGCCCCAGCATTTT.

This clonotype has only a few counts. The chain carries TRBV7-2 and TRBJ1-1, with D perhaps matching TRBD1 (5 bases). Looked up from germline, CDR1 is SGHTA and CDR2 is FQGNSA. The CDR3 totals 14 residues. The V gene lost 6 bases and the J gene lost 4 bases, with 15 bases spanning the gap. The CDR3 region has the DNA TGTGCCAGCAGTTTCCAACCCGGGACCACTGAAGCTTTCTTT. It is translated as CASSFQPGTTEAFF.

The chain links TRBV7-6 to TRBJ2-1; 10 nucleotides align to TRBD2. The CDR3 loop spans 15 amino acids. The germline V gene encodes CDR1 SGHVS and CDR2 FNYEAQ. Trimming cost V 1 base and J 6 bases; bases outside gene matches: 3. The CDR3 sequence is CASSLVSSGGNEQFF. DNA for the CDR3: TGTGCCAGCAGCTTAGTGTCTAGCGGGGGCAATGAGCAGTTCTTC.

The V call is TRBV24-1, the J call TRBJ1-2, with D possibly matching TRBD1 (6 bases). Germline V CDR1 and CDR2: KGHDR, SFDVKD. This CDR3 has 13 residues. V dropped 6 bases and J dropped 2 bases, with 9 bases sitting between them. CDR3 sequence reads: CATSPQGNYGYTF. CDR3 coding DNA: TGTGCCACCAGTCCGCAGGGGAACTATGGCTACACCTTC.